Shown below are 24 T cell receptor beta chains from a single sample sequenced in a study of beta chain features in type 1 diabetes. Findings and limits, study-wide: Among all four CD4+ subsets, Type 1 diabetes patients had TCRB CDR3s that were moderately but significantly shorter.

Sequencing targeted expressed TCRB transcripts, as all isolated RNA had been reverse transcribed. Only in-frame clones appear in the TCRdb table, and some are missing; sequencing was by immunoSEQ multiplex PCR. The sample contains some 290,000 clones, roughly 13% of which appear only once. These receptors' antigens are unknown. Sequencing input: naive CD4+ T cells from blood. The receptors here all came from a man in his thirties or forties with type 1 diabetes.

This clone has a handful of counts. The J gene is TRBJ2-2, the V gene TRBV7-9, with D maybe TRBD1 (5 bases). The germline CDR1 and CDR2 sequences are SEHNR and FQNEAQ (reference sequence). The V end lost 1 base, the J end lost 1 base, and 10 bases lay between the germline ends. The CDR3 covers 16 residues. In nucleotides, the CDR3 is TGTGCCAGCAGCTTAGTGGCAGGGTGGAACACCGGGGAGCTGTTTTTT. This translates into CASSLVAGWNTGELFF. The whole variable domain, filled in from reference TRBV7-9 and TRBJ2-2, reads DTGVSQNPRHKITKRGQNVTFRCDPISEHNRLYWYRQTLGQGPEFLTYFQNEAQLEKSRLLSDRFSAERPKGSFSTLEIQRTEQGDSAMYLCASSLVAGWNTGELFFGEGSRLTVL.

The J gene is TRBJ2-3, the V gene TRBV5-1; 12 nucleotides agree with TRBD2. CDR1 and CDR2 (germline): SGHRS, YFSETQ. The V segment lost 4 bases and the J segment 4 bases; nucleotides outside the gene matches: 13. This CDR3 is built from 18 residues. Here the CDR3 reads CASSPGSLAGGSSDTQYF. As DNA, the CDR3 is TGCGCCAGCAGCCCCGGAAGCCTAGCGGGAGGGAGCTCAGATACGCAGTATTTT.

This clone came up a few times. The V and J genes are TRBV6-5 and TRBJ1-2, with no clear D. This CDR3 region has 13 residues. Germline CDR1 MNHEY, CDR2 SVGAGI. The germline V and J ends were trimmed by 10 bases and 3 bases, with 15 bases remaining between them. CDR3 residues: CATHLFRDYGYTF. In DNA form, the CDR3 reads TGTGCCACCCACCTCTTTAGAGACTATGGCTACACCTTC.

The chain couples TRBV4-2 to TRBJ1-1, with D maybe TRBD1 (5 bases). V was cut by 6 bases and J by 3 bases, with 17 bases left in between. Per the germline V gene, CDR1 is LGHNA and CDR2 is YNFKEQ. CDR3 size: 15 residues. The CDR3 loop reads CASSPRGAVDTEAFF. As DNA, the CDR3 is TGTGCCAGCAGTCCAAGGGGTGCGGTGGACACTGAAGCTTTCTTT.

The chain recombines TRBV28 with TRBJ2-1, with D possibly matching TRBD2 (6 bases). The ends were cut back, 10 bases at V and 7 bases at J, with 11 bases in the middle. The CDR3 sequence is 11 residues long. Germline assignment: CDR1 MDHEN and CDR2 SYDVKM. For the CDR3, the DNA is TGTGCCACCGGAGGGCCGAATGAGCAGTTCTTC. It specifies CATGGPNEQFF.

The V call is TRBV29-1, the J call TRBJ2-3; 8 bases are a match to TRBD2. The CDR3 totals 12 residues. The germline V gene encodes CDR1 SQVTM and CDR2 ANQGSEA. V gave up 6 bases and J gave up 4 bases; unmatched junction bases: 3. The CDR3 DNA follows: TGCAGCGTGCTAGCGGGTTCAGATACGCAGTATTTT. The encoded protein is CSVLAGSDTQYF.

The chain uses TRBV7-8 and TRBJ1-1; 7 bases line up with TRBD1. This CDR3 has 14 amino acids. Trimming took 6 bases from V and 4 from J; bases not matched to a gene: 8. Germline V gives CDR1 SGHVS, CDR2 FQNEAQ. CDR3 DNA: TGTGCCAGCAGGCAGCGACAGGGATTCACTGAAGCTTTCTTT. Encoded protein: CASRQRQGFTEAFF.

The chain uses TRBV9 and TRBJ1-2; a weak D match, TRBD1 (6 bases). V was clipped by 3 bases and J by 4 bases, with 19 bases between them. The CDR3 consists of 16 residues. Germline V gene data show CDR1 as SGDLS and CDR2 as YYNGEE. This CDR3 reads CASSAGTYVSRYGYTF. CDR3 DNA: TGTGCCAGCAGCGCCGGGACATACGTTTCGCGCTATGGCTACACCTTC.

The chain has TRBV6-5 and TRBJ2-2; perhaps TRBD2 as D (6 bases). Germline lookup yields CDR1 MNHEY and CDR2 SVGAGI. Trimming removed 8 bases from V and 2 bases from J, with 15 bases in between. This CDR3 contains 15 residues. CDR3 region: CASRRIGTNTGELFF. The CDR3 bases are TGTGCCAGCCGAAGAATCGGGACTAACACCGGGGAGCTGTTTTTT.

This chain links TRBV2 with TRBJ1-3; the D is unclear. Germline V gene lookup returns CDR1 SNHLY and CDR2 FYNNEI. V was pared by 6 bases and J by 5 bases, with 8 bases between. The CDR3 loop spans 12 amino acids. The CDR3 sequence: CASSDSRNTIYF. The DNA for the CDR3 is TGTGCCAGCAGCGACTCAAGAAACACCATATATTTT.

The CDR3 protein is CASSYTGRGDGYTF. The CDR3 DNA reads TGTGCCAGCAGTTACACCGGGAGAGGCGATGGCTACACCTTC. The genes are TRBV6-6 and TRBJ1-2, with D unresolved. V shed 2 bases and J shed 6 bases, with 13 bases lying between them. This CDR3 has 14 residues. Germline assignment: CDR1 MNHNY and CDR2 SVGAGI (reference sequence).

The V and J genes are TRBV18 and TRBJ2-1, with D perhaps matching TRBD2 (6 bases). CDR1 and CDR2 from the germline V gene are KGHSH and LQKENI. Trimming removed 3 bases at V and 5 bases at J, with 20 bases between. The CDR3 consists of 17 residues. The CDR3 region has the DNA TGTGCCAGCTCACCGCGGGGTTTATTCGCGGGGCACAATGAGCAGTTCTTC. Protein sequence: CASSPRGLFAGHNEQFF.

In its sample, this clone was seen a few times. V is TRBV29-1 and J is TRBJ2-3; 8 nucleotides align to TRBD2. The CDR3 extends over 12 amino acids. Per germline, CDR1 SQVTM and CDR2 ANQGSEA. V trimming: 8 bases; J trimming: 4 bases; junction bases outside the gene matches: 5. In DNA form, the CDR3 reads TGCAGCCTCAGACTAGCGCCAGATACGCAGTATTTT. Translation gives CSLRLAPDTQYF.

The chain has TRBV14 and TRBJ2-7, with D perhaps TRBD2 (6 bases). Germline V lookup: CDR1 SGHDN, CDR2 FVKESK. The CDR3 totals 14 residues. Between the trimmed V and J ends, which lost 7 bases and 4 bases, there was a span of 17 bases. CDR3 amino acids: CASISPRLEYEQYF. For the CDR3, the DNA is TGTGCCAGCATAAGCCCGCGACTAGAGTACGAGCAGTACTTC.

V gene TRBV11-2 combines with J gene TRBJ2-1, with 11 bases aligning to TRBD2. The trim removed 1 base at V and 6 bases at J, leaving 2 bases unmatched. This CDR3 spans 15 amino acids. Germline CDR1 and CDR2: SGHAT and FQNNGV. The CDR3 bases are TGTGCCAGCAGCTTAGTTAGCGGGAGGGCCAATGAGCAGTTCTTC. Its protein product is CASSLVSGRANEQFF.

This chain connects TRBV2 to TRBJ2-7; 9 nucleotides line up with TRBD1. V gave up 5 bases and J gave up 6 bases; unmatched junction bases: 14. This CDR3 region has 16 residues. CDR1 is SNHLY and CDR2 is FYNNEI in the germline V gene. The CDR3 DNA sequence: TGTGCCAGCAGTCCCCAGGGGGCACAGGGGGCGAGCGAGCAGTACTTC. This translates into CASSPQGAQGASEQYF.

V gene TRBV5-1 combines with J gene TRBJ1-1; 7 nucleotides align to TRBD1. The junction had 7 bases not matched to a gene; V was cut back by 5 bases and J by 0 bases. This CDR3 is 15 amino acids long. CDR1 is SGHRS, CDR2 YFSETQ, per germline. The CDR3 sequence: CASSLQGTVNTEAFF. The CDR3 DNA is TGCGCCAGCAGTCTTCAGGGGACAGTGAACACTGAAGCTTTCTTT.

The chain recombines TRBV11-3 with TRBJ2-1; 10 bases are a match to TRBD2. The V and J ends lost 1 base and 7 bases, in that order; junction bases with no gene match: 7. CDR1 and CDR2 from the germline V gene are SGHNT and YENEEA. This CDR3 spans 16 amino acids. The CDR3 region is CASSLAPSGSRNEQFF. The CDR3 nucleotides are TGTGCCAGCAGCTTAGCCCCTAGCGGGAGTCGTAATGAGCAGTTCTTC.

This clone was recorded a few times. V gene TRBV29-1 combines with J gene TRBJ2-1; tentative D call: TRBD1 (5 bases). In germline, CDR1 is SQVTM, CDR2 ANQGSEA. Trimming removed 4 bases at V and 1 base at J, with 8 bases between. CDR3 length: 13 residues. The CDR3 is CSVAQGSYNEQFF. For the CDR3, the DNA is TGCAGCGTTGCCCAGGGATCCTACAATGAGCAGTTCTTC.

In its sample, this clone was seen a few times. V gene TRBV13 combines with J gene TRBJ2-5; TRBD2 aligns across 10 bases. In germline, CDR1 is PRHDT, CDR2 FYEKMQ (reference sequence). The CDR3 is made up of 14 amino acids. The junction had 4 bases not matched to a gene; V was cut back by 4 bases and J by 5 bases. CDR3 loop: CASSSRTSGETQYF. CDR3 nucleotides: TGTGCCAGCAGCTCCCGGACTAGCGGTGAGACCCAGTACTTC.

This clone was seen only a few times. The rearrangement uses TRBV5-1 and TRBJ2-1; 9 positions match TRBD1. Germline V lookup: CDR1 SGHRS, CDR2 YFSETQ. CDR3 length equals 14 residues. V was clipped by 0 bases and J by 5 bases; unmatched bases: 0. This chain's CDR3 is CASSLGDRDNEQFF. CDR3 nucleotides: TGCGCCAGCAGCTTGGGGGACAGGGACAATGAGCAGTTCTTC.

This clone was seen a few times. DNA for the CDR3: TGTGCCAGTAGTCCACTAGCGGTCACAGATACGCAGTATTTT. Translated, it gives CASSPLAVTDTQYF. This sequence joins TRBV19 and TRBJ2-3; 8 bases are a match to TRBD2. The CDR3 totals 14 residues. Germline CDR1 is LNHDA and CDR2 is SQIVND (reference sequence). Losses at the gene ends were 5 bases for V and 2 bases for J; bases not matched to a gene: 3.

This clone appeared a few times. The CDR3 coding sequence is TGTGCCAGCAGCTTAAGTAGGCAAGCAGGATTCTACGAGCAGTACTTC. It translates to CASSLSRQAGFYEQYF. The chain joins TRBV7-8 to TRBJ2-7; no definite D call. Trimming stripped 2 bases from V and 3 bases from J, with 17 bases between. Germline V CDR1 and CDR2: SGHVS, FQNEAQ. The CDR3 has 16 residues.

V usage is TRBV30 and J usage is TRBJ2-3; 12 bases map to TRBD2. In germline, CDR1 is GTSNPN, CDR2 SVGIG (reference sequence). CDR3 length: 16 residues. After removal of 4 bases from V and 5 bases from J, the junction contained 10 bases not matched to a gene. CDR3 nucleotides: TGTGCCTGGACACCAGGACTAGCGGGAATTCGAGATACGCAGTATTTT. Residues: CAWTPGLAGIRDTQYF.